This T cell receptor (beta chain) came from a study of beta chain features in type 1 diabetes. Study background: Summed over all samples, the examined sorted cells came to 85 million to 130 million.

General study findings and limits: There was a possibility that cDNA sequencing over-represented cells with high TCR expression. People with Type 1 diabetes carried modestly yet significantly shorter TCRB CDR3s in all four CD4+ subsets.

As every portion of the isolated RNA was reverse transcribed, the sequencing read expressed TCRB transcripts. The average read count of naive, central memory and regulatory T cell samples was around 3.8 million. Sequencing was performed with immunoSEQ multiplex PCR; in TCRdb, only in-frame clones are kept and a portion is missing. The sample lists 300,000 to 350,000 clones, approximately 12% occurring once. Notes on this clone: Its antigen is unidentified.

The specimen was naive CD4+ T cells from blood. The source is a woman aged 18-29 years with type 1 diabetes.

Written as DNA, the CDR3 is TGTGCCAGCAGTTATATCGCGGACACCTACGAGCAGTACGTC. Translated: CASSYIADTYEQYV. The chain links TRBV6-6 to TRBJ2-7; a weak D match, TRBD1 (5 bases). This CDR3 comprises 14 residues. V was shortened by 3 bases and J by 2 bases, with 11 bases between the two germline ends. Germline assignment: CDR1 MNHNY and CDR2 SVGAGI (reference sequence).